A single sample is the source of the 8 T cell receptor beta chains below, sequenced in a study of cytomegalovirus exposure and HLA in healthy donors. 13 Jbeta primers and 60 Vbeta primers were used for the PCR. Assay: immunoSEQ multiplex PCR; the TCRdb copy retains only in-frame clones and omits some. Of approximately 130,000 clones in the sample, over 70% were seen once. The sample comprised PBMCs. All receptors come from a man aged 30 to 39 in good health and CMV-seronegative.

The rearrangement links TRBV5-6 to TRBJ2-1; D gene unclear. Germline V gene data show CDR1 as SGHDT and CDR2 as YYEEEE. The CDR3 consists of 12 residues. V was cut by 4 bases and J by 10 bases, with 12 bases left in between. The CDR3 sequence: CASSHGLLEQFF. CDR3 DNA sequence: TGTGCCAGCAGCCACGGGTTGTTGGAGCAGTTCTTC.

This chain links TRBV10-3 with TRBJ1-1; D call uncertain. CDR1 is ENHRY and CDR2 is SYGVKD in the germline V gene. The ends were cut back, 0 bases at V and 2 bases at J, with 7 bases in the middle. The CDR3 totals 14 residues. The CDR3 bases are TGTGCCATCAGTGAGTCTACGGTAAACACTGAAGCTTTCTTT. Translated, it gives CAISESTVNTEAFF.

The chain has TRBV7-2 and TRBJ2-1, with D perhaps TRBD2 (6 bases). The germline CDR1 and CDR2 sequences are SGHTA and FQGNSA. Trimming removed 2 bases from V and 6 bases from J, with 20 bases in between. This CDR3 comprises 17 residues. CDR3: CASSLYLAEGHGNEQFF. The CDR3 nucleotides read TGTGCCAGCAGCTTATATCTGGCGGAGGGCCATGGCAATGAGCAGTTCTTC.

CDR3: CASRRGQGVQETQYF. CDR3 nucleotide sequence: TGTGCCAGCAGACGTGGACAGGGCGTTCAAGAGACCCAGTACTTC. The V and J genes are TRBV6-5 and TRBJ2-5, with 8 bases matching TRBD1. This CDR3 region has 15 residues. The germline CDR1 and CDR2 sequences are MNHEY and SVGAGI. Trimming removed 6 bases from V and 2 bases from J; junction bases left unmatched: 8.

The chain joins TRBV29-1 to TRBJ2-1; 14 bases match TRBD2. J gave up 7 bases and V 4 bases, and 6 bases lay outside the gene matches. Germline V gene data show CDR1 as SQVTM and CDR2 as ANQGSEA. This CDR3 region has 15 residues. As DNA, the CDR3 is TGCAGCGTTGTCTCGGGACTAGCGGGAGTGAATGAGCAGTTCTTC. Translated: CSVVSGLAGVNEQFF.

V usage is TRBV11-1 and J usage is TRBJ1-6, with 7 positions matching TRBD1. The V gene's germline CDR1 is SGHAT and CDR2 FQDESV (reference sequence). V dropped 5 bases and J dropped 10; count of bases not matched to a gene: 8. This CDR3 comprises 14 residues. The CDR3 is CASSPRQGTSPLHF. CDR3 coding DNA: TGTGCCAGCAGCCCTAGACAGGGTACCTCACCCCTCCACTTT.

The chain combines TRBV7-3 with TRBJ1-1; D unclear. The germline V gene has CDR1 SGHTA and CDR2 FQGTGA. V was shortened by 6 bases and J by 6 bases, with 20 bases between the two germline ends. CDR3 size: 15 residues. CDR3 region: CASRPAGAGSSEAFF. DNA of the CDR3: TGTGCCAGCAGACCAGCAGGTGCGGGTAGTTCTGAAGCTTTCTTT.

The V and J genes are TRBV6-1 and TRBJ1-2; TRBD1 matches 7 bases. V was pared by 7 bases and J by 8 bases, with 13 bases of the junction left unmatched. From germline, CDR1 is MNHNS and CDR2 SASEGT. This CDR3 has 14 residues. The CDR3 DNA follows: TGTGCCAGCACCCCGGTCAACAGGGGAGGAGGCTACACCTTC. Protein: CASTPVNRGGGYTF.